This is a list of T cell receptor beta chains from one sample in a study of OX40 agonist ivuxolimab in advanced cancers. Assay used: immunoSEQ multiplex PCR; TCRdb lists only in-frame clones, some missing. Here the sample spans 75,000 to 100,000 clones, around 86% being singletons. Here the sequenced sample was CD4+ or CD8+ T cells sorted from blood, taken in a trial of the OX40 agonist ivuxolimab. These receptor sequences come from an adult with an advanced solid tumor such as melanoma, head and neck, liver or kidney cancer. Both conserved end residues are part of each CDR3. Each record gives: CDR3 protein, CDR3 DNA, J gene, clone size, V gene, D gene. The D gene is left open where the match is weak. Some rows mark clone size as missing; the rest say once, few, many or name a class of expanded clone.

CDR3: CASGQQGFTIYF; DNA: TGTGCCAGCGGGCAACAGGGGTTCACCATATATTTT; J: TRBJ1-3; size: NA; V: TRBV2; D: TRBD1
CDR3: CASSSGAGFAEAFF; DNA: TGTGCCAGCAGCTCCGGGGCAGGGTTCGCTGAAGCTTTCTTT; J: TRBJ1-1; size: NA; V: TRBV7-3; D: NA
CDR3: CSASAHNEKLFF; DNA: TGCAGCGCTTCGGCCCATAATGAAAAACTGTTTTTT; J: TRBJ1-4; size: NA; V: TRBV29-1; D: NA
CDR3: CASSLSNQPQHF; DNA: TGTGCCAGCAGTTTATCTAATCAGCCCCAGCATTTT; J: TRBJ1-5; size: NA; V: TRBV6-6; D: NA
CDR3: CASSQHRGGEQYF; DNA: TGTGCCAGCAGCCAACATAGGGGAGGCGAGCAGTACTTC; J: TRBJ2-7; size: NA; V: TRBV4-2; D: NA
CDR3: CASSRGVRGANVLTF; DNA: TGTGCCAGCAGCAGAGGGGTTAGGGGGGCCAACGTCCTGACTTTC; J: TRBJ2-6; size: NA; V: TRBV6-5; D: NA
CDR3: CASSQDRIRGRDTQYF; DNA: TGCGCCAGCAGCCAAGATCGGATCAGGGGGAGGGATACGCAGTATTTT; J: TRBJ2-3; size: NA; V: TRBV4-3; D: NA
CDR3: CASSPGPMREAFF; DNA: TGTGCCAGCAGCCCGGGCCCTATGCGTGAAGCTTTCTTT; J: TRBJ1-1; size: NA; V: TRBV28; D: NA
CDR3: CASSTPASGRDTQYF; DNA: TGTGCCAGCAGTACCCCGGCTAGCGGCAGGGATACGCAGTATTTT; J: TRBJ2-3; size: few; V: TRBV28; D: TRBD2
CDR3: CASSEYYNEQFF; DNA: TGTGCCAGCAGTGAATATTACAATGAGCAGTTCTTC; J: TRBJ2-1; size: NA; V: TRBV25-1; D: NA
CDR3: CASSQESYEQYF; DNA: TGTGCCAGCAGCCAAGAGTCCTACGAGCAGTACTTC; J: TRBJ2-7; size: NA; V: TRBV4-2; D: NA
CDR3: CASSHRQKNTEAFF; DNA: TGTGCCAGCAGTCACAGACAGAAGAACACTGAAGCTTTCTTT; J: TRBJ1-1; size: NA; V: TRBV28; D: NA
CDR3: CASSQGGGFSGAPYEQYF; DNA: TGCGCCAGCAGCCAAGGGGGGGGGTTTAGCGGGGCCCCCTACGAGCAGTACTTC; J: TRBJ2-7; size: NA; V: TRBV4-3; D: TRBD2
CDR3: CASSSGTSGTRRIETQYF; DNA: TGTGCCAGCAGCTCTGGTACTAGCGGGACACGTAGGATAGAGACCCAGTACTTC; J: TRBJ2-5; size: NA; V: TRBV7-3; D: TRBD2
CDR3: CSVPGQGVNTEAFF; DNA: TGCAGCGTACCGGGACAGGGAGTAAACACTGAAGCTTTCTTT; J: TRBJ1-1; size: NA; V: TRBV29-1; D: TRBD1
CDR3: CATRDRGTLSSTDTQYF; DNA: TGTGCCACCAGGGACAGGGGGACCCTCTCGAGCACAGATACGCAGTATTTT; J: TRBJ2-3; size: NA; V: TRBV15; D: TRBD1
CDR3: CASSPRDRGPNTEAFF; DNA: TGTGCCAGCTCACCACGGGACAGGGGGCCGAACACTGAAGCTTTCTTT; J: TRBJ1-1; size: NA; V: TRBV18; D: TRBD1
CDR3: CASSLTNNYGYTF; DNA: TGCGCCAGCAGCTTGACAAATAACTATGGCTACACCTTC; J: TRBJ1-2; size: NA; V: TRBV5-1; D: NA
CDR3: CASSSPGQGQNIQYF; DNA: TGTGCCAGCAGCTCTCCGGGACAGGGCCAAAACATTCAGTACTTC; J: TRBJ2-4; size: NA; V: TRBV7-2; D: TRBD1
CDR3: CASSEGLSYTGELFF; DNA: TGTGCCAGCAGTGAAGGATTGTCTTACACCGGGGAGCTGTTTTTT; J: TRBJ2-2; size: NA; V: TRBV2; D: NA
CDR3: CASQQGNTGELFF; DNA: TGCGCCAGCCAACAGGGGAACACCGGGGAGCTGTTTTTT; J: TRBJ2-2; size: NA; V: TRBV5-1; D: NA
CDR3: CASSLQGIGTDTQYF; DNA: TGCGCCAGCAGCTTACAGGGGATAGGCACAGATACGCAGTATTTT; J: TRBJ2-3; size: few; V: TRBV5-1; D: TRBD1
CDR3: CASSRTGVSGNTIYF; DNA: TGTGCCAGCAGCCGAACAGGGGTCTCTGGAAACACCATATATTTT; J: TRBJ1-3; size: NA; V: TRBV11-2; D: TRBD1
CDR3: CASSETSSTQYF; DNA: TGTGCCAGCAGTGAGACTAGCAGTACGCAGTATTTT; J: TRBJ2-3; size: NA; V: TRBV2; D: TRBD2
CDR3: CASSFRHTYGYTF; DNA: TGTGCCAGCAGTTTTAGACATACCTATGGCTACACCTTC; J: TRBJ1-2; size: few; V: TRBV28; D: NA
CDR3: CASSPEIADTQYF; DNA: TGTGCCAGCTCACCAGAGATAGCAGATACGCAGTATTTT; J: TRBJ2-3; size: once; V: TRBV18; D: NA
CDR3: CASSEGFGSANEKLFF; DNA: TGTGCCAGCAGTGAAGGCTTCGGCAGTGCTAATGAAAAACTGTTTTTT; J: TRBJ1-4; size: NA; V: TRBV2; D: NA
CDR3: CAARDTGSNQPQHF; DNA: TGCGCCGCCCGGGACACGGGAAGCAATCAGCCCCAGCATTTT; J: TRBJ1-5; size: NA; V: TRBV10-2; D: NA
CDR3: CARSHTSFGAGEGEDTGELFF; DNA: TGTGCCAGAAGCCACACTAGTTTCGGCGCGGGCGAGGGGGAGGACACCGGGGAGCTGTTTTTT; J: TRBJ2-2; size: NA; V: TRBV5-3; D: NA
CDR3: CASTQGSNTGELFF; DNA: TGTGCCAGTACCCAGGGATCGAACACCGGGGAGCTGTTTTTT; J: TRBJ2-2; size: NA; V: TRBV19; D: NA
CDR3: CASSLVLSGANVLTF; DNA: TGTGCCAGCAGCTTGGTCCTGTCTGGGGCCAACGTCCTGACTTTC; J: TRBJ2-6; size: NA; V: TRBV5-6; D: NA
CDR3: CASSQGQGGTEAFF; DNA: TGCGCCAGCAGCCAGGGACAGGGTGGCACTGAAGCTTTCTTT; J: TRBJ1-1; size: NA; V: TRBV5-1; D: TRBD1